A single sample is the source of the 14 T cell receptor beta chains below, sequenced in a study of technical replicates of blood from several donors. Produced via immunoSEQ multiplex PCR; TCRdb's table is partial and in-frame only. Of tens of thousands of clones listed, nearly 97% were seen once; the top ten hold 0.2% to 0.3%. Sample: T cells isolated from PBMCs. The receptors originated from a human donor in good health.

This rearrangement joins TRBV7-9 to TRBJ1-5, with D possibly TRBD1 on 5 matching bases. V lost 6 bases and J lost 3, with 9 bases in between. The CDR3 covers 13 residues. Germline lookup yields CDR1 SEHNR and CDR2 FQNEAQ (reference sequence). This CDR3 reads CASRQGINQPQHF. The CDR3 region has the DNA TGTGCCAGCAGGCAGGGCATCAATCAGCCCCAGCATTTT.

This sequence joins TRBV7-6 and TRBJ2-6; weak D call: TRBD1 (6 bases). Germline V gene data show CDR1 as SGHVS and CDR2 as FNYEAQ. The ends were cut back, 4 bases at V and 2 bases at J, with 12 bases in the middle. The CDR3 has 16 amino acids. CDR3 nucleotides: TGTGCCAGCAGCTCCTACAGGGACCCTGGGGCCAACGTCCTGACTTTC. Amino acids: CASSSYRDPGANVLTF.

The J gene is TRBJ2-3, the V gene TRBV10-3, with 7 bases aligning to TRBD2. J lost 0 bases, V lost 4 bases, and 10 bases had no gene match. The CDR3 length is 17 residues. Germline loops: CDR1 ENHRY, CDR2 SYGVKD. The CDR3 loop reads CAISGHSGSASTDTQYF. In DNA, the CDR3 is TGTGCCATCAGTGGTCATAGCGGGTCCGCTAGCACAGATACGCAGTATTTT.

This CDR3 reads CASSPGVAGGGETQYF. The CDR3 DNA follows: TGTGCCAGCAGCCCCGGAGTAGCGGGAGGAGGAGAGACCCAGTACTTC. The chain is built from TRBV28 and TRBJ2-5; 10 nucleotides agree with TRBD2. The CDR3 totals 16 residues. Germline CDR1 and CDR2: MDHEN and SYDVKM. The J segment lost 4 bases and the V segment lost 6 bases, leaving 11 bases of the junction unmatched. Using reference TRBV28 and TRBJ2-5 for the parts outside the CDR3, the full variable domain is DVKVTQSSRYLVKRTGEKVFLECVQDMDHENMFWYRQDPGLGLRLIYFSYDVKMKEKGDIPEGYSVSREKKERFSLILESASTNQTSMYLCASSPGVAGGGETQYFGPGTRLLVL.

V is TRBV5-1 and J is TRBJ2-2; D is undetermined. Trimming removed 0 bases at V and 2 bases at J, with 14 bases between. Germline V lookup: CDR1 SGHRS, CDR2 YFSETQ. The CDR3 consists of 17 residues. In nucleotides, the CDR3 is TGCGCCAGCAGCTTGGCAGGCCTTACCATCAACACCGGGGAGCTGTTTTTT. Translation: CASSLAGLTINTGELFF.

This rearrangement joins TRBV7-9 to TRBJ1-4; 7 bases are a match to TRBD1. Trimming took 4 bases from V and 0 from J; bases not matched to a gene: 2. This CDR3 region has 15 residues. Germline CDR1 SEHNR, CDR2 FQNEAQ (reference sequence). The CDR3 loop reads CASSYTGATNEKLFF. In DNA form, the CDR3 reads TGTGCCAGCAGCTACACAGGGGCAACTAATGAAAAACTGTTTTTT.

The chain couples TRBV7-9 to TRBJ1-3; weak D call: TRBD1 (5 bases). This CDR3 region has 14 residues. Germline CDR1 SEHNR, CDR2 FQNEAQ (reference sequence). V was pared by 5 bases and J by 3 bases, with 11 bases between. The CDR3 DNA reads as TGTGCCAGCAGCCCCCGGACAAGTGGAAACACCATATATTTT. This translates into CASSPRTSGNTIYF. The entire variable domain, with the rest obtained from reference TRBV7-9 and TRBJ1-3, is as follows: DTGVSQNPRHKITKRGQNVTFRCDPISEHNRLYWYRQTLGQGPEFLTYFQNEAQLEKSRLLSDRFSAERPKGSFSTLEIQRTEQGDSAMYLCASSPRTSGNTIYFGEGSWLTVV.

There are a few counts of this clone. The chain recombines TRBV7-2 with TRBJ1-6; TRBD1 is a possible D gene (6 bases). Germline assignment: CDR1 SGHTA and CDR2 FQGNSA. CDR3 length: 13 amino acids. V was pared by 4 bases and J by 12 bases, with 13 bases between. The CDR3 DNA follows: TGTGCCAGCAGCTATCAGGCAGGGGAACCCCTCCACTTT. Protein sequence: CASSYQAGEPLHF.

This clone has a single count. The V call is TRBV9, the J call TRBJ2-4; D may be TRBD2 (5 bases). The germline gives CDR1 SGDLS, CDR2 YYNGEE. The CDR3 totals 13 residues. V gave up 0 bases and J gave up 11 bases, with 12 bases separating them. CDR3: CASSVAEAGLQYF. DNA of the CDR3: TGTGCCAGCAGCGTAGCGGAGGCAGGACTTCAGTACTTC.

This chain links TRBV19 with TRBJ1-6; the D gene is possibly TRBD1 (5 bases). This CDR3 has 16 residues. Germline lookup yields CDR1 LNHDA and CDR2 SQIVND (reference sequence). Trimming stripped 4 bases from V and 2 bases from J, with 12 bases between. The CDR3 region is CASSTRQTTYNSPLHF. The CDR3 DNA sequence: TGTGCCAGTAGTACCCGACAGACCACCTATAATTCACCCCTCCACTTT.

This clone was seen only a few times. The CDR3 DNA reads TGCGCCAACATAGCGGGAGGGCCGGCGGAGACCCAGTACTTC. As protein: CANIAGGPAETQYF. The chain links TRBV4-1 to TRBJ2-5; 11 nucleotides agree with TRBD2. Looked up from germline, CDR1 is MGHRA and CDR2 is YSYEKL. Trimming took 10 bases from V and 5 from J; bases not matched to a gene: 9. There are 14 residues in the CDR3.

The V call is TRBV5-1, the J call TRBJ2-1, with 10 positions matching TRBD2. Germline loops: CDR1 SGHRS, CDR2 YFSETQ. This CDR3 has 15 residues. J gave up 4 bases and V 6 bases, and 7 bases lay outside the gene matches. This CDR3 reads CASNQGLAAYNEQFF. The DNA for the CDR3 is TGCGCCAGCAACCAAGGACTAGCGGCGTACAATGAGCAGTTCTTC.

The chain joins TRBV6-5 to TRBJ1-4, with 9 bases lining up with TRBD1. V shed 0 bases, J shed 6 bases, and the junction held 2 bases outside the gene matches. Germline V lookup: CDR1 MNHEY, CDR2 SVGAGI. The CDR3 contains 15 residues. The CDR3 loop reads CASSYSRTGDEKLFF. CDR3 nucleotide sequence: TGTGCCAGCAGTTACTCGAGGACAGGGGATGAAAAACTGTTTTTT.

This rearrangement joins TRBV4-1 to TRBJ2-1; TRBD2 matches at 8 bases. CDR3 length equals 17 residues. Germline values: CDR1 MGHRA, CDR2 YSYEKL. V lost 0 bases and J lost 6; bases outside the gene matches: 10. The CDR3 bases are TGCGCCAGCAGCCAAGATCTCGGACTAGCCAGAGCCAATGAGCAGTTCTTC. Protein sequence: CASSQDLGLARANEQFF.